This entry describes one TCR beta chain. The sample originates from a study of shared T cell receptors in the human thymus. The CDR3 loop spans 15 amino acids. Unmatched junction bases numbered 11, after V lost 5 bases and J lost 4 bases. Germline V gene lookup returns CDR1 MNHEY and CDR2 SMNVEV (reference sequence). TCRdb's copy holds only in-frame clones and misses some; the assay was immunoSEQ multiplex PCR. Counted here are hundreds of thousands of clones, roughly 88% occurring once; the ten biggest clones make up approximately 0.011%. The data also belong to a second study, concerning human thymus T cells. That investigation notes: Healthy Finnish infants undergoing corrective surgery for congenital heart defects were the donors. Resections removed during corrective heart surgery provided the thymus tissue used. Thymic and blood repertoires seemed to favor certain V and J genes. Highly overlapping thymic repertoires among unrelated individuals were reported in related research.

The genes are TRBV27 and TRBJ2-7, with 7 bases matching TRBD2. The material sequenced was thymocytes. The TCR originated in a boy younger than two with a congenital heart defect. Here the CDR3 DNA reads TGTGCCAGCAGTCTACGACTAGCTGAACCTTACGAGCAGTACTTC. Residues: CASSLRLAEPYEQYF.